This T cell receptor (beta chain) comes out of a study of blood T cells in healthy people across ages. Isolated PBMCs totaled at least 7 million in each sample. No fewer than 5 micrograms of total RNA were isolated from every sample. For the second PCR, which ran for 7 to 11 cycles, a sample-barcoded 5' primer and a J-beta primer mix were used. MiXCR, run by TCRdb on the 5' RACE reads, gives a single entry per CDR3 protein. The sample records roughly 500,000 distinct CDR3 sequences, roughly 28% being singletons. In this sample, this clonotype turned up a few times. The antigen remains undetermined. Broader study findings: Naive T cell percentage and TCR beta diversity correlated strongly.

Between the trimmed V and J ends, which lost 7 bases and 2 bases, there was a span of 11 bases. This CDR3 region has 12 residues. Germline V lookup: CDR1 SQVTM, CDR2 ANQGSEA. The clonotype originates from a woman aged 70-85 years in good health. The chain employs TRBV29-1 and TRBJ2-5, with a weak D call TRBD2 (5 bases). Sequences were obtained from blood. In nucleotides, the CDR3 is TGCAGCGCCCTGCCGGGGCAAGAGACCCAGTACTTC. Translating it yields CSALPGQETQYF.